A single sample is the source of the 26 T cell receptor beta chains below, sequenced in a study of shared clonotypes between healthy human individuals. The repertoire was sequenced with immunoSEQ multiplex PCR; TCRdb's copy has only in-frame clones and lacks some. The data show over 950,000 clones, about 80% seen once. Sequencing used memory CD4+ T cells from PBMCs. Subset meaning: CD45RA-negative fraction. These TCRs come from a man younger than 30 in good health. Some clones in this sample may be carry-over from other donors' samples.

The chain carries TRBV28 and TRBJ2-1, with TRBD1 as a possible D gene (5 bases). Trimming took 4 bases from V and 0 from J, leaving 13 bases between them. Germline CDR1 MDHEN, CDR2 SYDVKM. The length of the CDR3 is 16 residues. Here the CDR3 DNA reads TGTGCCAGCAGTTCTCATAACAGGATCTCCTACAATGAGCAGTTCTTC. Protein product: CASSSHNRISYNEQFF.

Ten or more counts support this clone. V is TRBV5-6 and J is TRBJ2-2; 15 bases map to TRBD2. V shed 4 bases and J 6 bases; nucleotides not matched to a gene: 4. The CDR3 runs 16 residues. CDR1 and CDR2 (germline): SGHDT, YYEEEE. The CDR3: CASSPGTSGRSGELFF. CDR3 nucleotide sequence: TGTGCCAGCAGCCCGGGGACTAGCGGGAGGTCCGGGGAGCTGTTTTTT.

A remark on this clone: With a much larger clone just one base away, this may be a read error. The same CDR3 also results from other DNA sequences found in this sample. CDR3 coding DNA: TGTGCCAGCAGTTTAGCAGATACGCAGTATTTT. It encodes CASSLADTQYF. The chain employs TRBV28 and TRBJ2-3; D remains ambiguous. The CDR3 is made up of 11 amino acids. Germline V gives CDR1 MDHEN, CDR2 SYDVKM. The germline V and J ends were trimmed by 2 bases and 4 bases, with 1 base remaining between them.

This chain joins TRBV19 and TRBJ1-1; D uncertain. Trimming shortened V by 6 bases and J by 6 bases, and 8 bases separated the two germline ends. The CDR3 spans 11 residues. CDR1 and CDR2 from the germline V gene are LNHDA and SQIVND (reference sequence). CDR3 loop: CASSSRAEAFF. The DNA of the CDR3 is TGTGCCAGTAGCTCCCGGGCTGAAGCTTTCTTT.

This CDR3 is CSVGRLLNYGYTF. DNA of the CDR3: TGCAGCGTGGGGAGGCTACTTAACTATGGCTACACCTTC. The rearrangement links TRBV29-1 to TRBJ1-2; D gene unclear. The CDR3 is made up of 13 amino acids. The V end was cut by 6 bases, the J end by 1 base, with 12 bases between. The germline V gene has CDR1 SQVTM and CDR2 ANQGSEA.

The chain uses TRBV18 and TRBJ1-4; D gene uncertain. Trimming took off 1 base at V and 1 base at J, with 7 bases between the two ends. The CDR3 is made up of 15 amino acids. Germline loops: CDR1 KGHSH, CDR2 LQKENI. In nucleotides, the CDR3 is TGTGCCAGCTCACCACGTTTCGGAACTAATGAAAAACTGTTTTTT. This translates into CASSPRFGTNEKLFF.

V and J are TRBV6-6 and TRBJ2-3, with no clear D. V was pared by 2 bases and J by 4 bases, with 10 bases between. The length of the CDR3 is 14 residues. Germline values: CDR1 MNHNY, CDR2 SVGAGI (reference sequence). CDR3: CASSYVGNADTQYF. The CDR3, as DNA: TGTGCCAGCAGTTACGTAGGGAATGCAGATACGCAGTATTTT.

This chain uses TRBV25-1 with TRBJ2-5, with 10 nucleotides matching TRBD2. Germline trimming cut 6 bases from V and 5 bases from J; bases unmatched to any gene: 18. The CDR3 extends over 18 amino acids. Germline V CDR1 and CDR2: MGHDK, SYGVNS. CDR3 DNA: TGTGCCAGCAGCGAGGACGGTGGATTAGCGGGAGGATGGGAGACCCAGTACTTC. It translates to CASSEDGGLAGGWETQYF.

Regarding this clone: Other DNA sequences in this specimen translate into the identical CDR3. The chain is built from TRBV10-3 and TRBJ2-5, with D unclear. V shed 0 bases and J shed 7 bases, with 6 bases lying between them. This CDR3 contains 12 residues. Per germline, CDR1 ENHRY and CDR2 SYGVKD. CDR3 amino acids: CAISESLGTQYF. Written as DNA, the CDR3 is TGTGCCATCAGTGAGTCCTTAGGGACCCAGTACTTC.

This clone turned up a few times. The gene calls are TRBV27 and TRBJ2-7; a weak D match, TRBD2 (6 bases). Trimming pared 8 bases from V and 0 bases from J, leaving 11 bases between. This CDR3 contains 13 residues. Germline values: CDR1 MNHEY, CDR2 SMNVEV (reference sequence). The CDR3 is CASRGGNSYEQYF. The CDR3 DNA follows: TGTGCCAGCCGGGGCGGGAACTCCTACGAGCAGTACTTC.

The rearrangement links TRBV19 to TRBJ1-1; D may be TRBD1 (5 bases). Trimming took off 11 bases at V and 3 bases at J, with 22 bases between the two ends. The germline CDR1 and CDR2 sequences are LNHDA and SQIVND (reference sequence). The CDR3 spans 15 residues. CDR3 nucleotides: TGTGCCTCTTCCTGGGGGAATCGACGGGACACTGAAGCTTTCTTT. Translated, it gives CASSWGNRRDTEAFF. Drawing the rest from reference TRBV19 and TRBJ1-1, the complete variable domain is DGGITQSPKYLFRKEGQNVTLSCEQNLNHDAMYWYRQDPGQGLRLIYYSQIVNDFQKGDIAEGYSVSREKKESFPLTVTSAQKNPTAFYLCASSWGNRRDTEAFFGQGTRLTVV.

This clone appeared a few times. The rearrangement uses TRBV28 and TRBJ2-5; D assignment may be TRBD1 or TRBD2 (5 bases each). The CDR3 totals 15 residues. CDR1 and CDR2 from the germline V gene are MDHEN and SYDVKM. V was clipped by 6 bases and J by 5 bases, with 19 bases between them. The CDR3 sequence: CASSNSGTSDETQYF. The CDR3, as DNA: TGTGCCAGCAGCAACTCCGGGACGTCAGATGAGACCCAGTACTTC. Supplemented by reference TRBV28 and TRBJ2-5, the full variable domain reads DVKVTQSSRYLVKRTGEKVFLECVQDMDHENMFWYRQDPGLGLRLIYFSYDVKMKEKGDIPEGYSVSREKKERFSLILESASTNQTSMYLCASSNSGTSDETQYFGPGTRLLVL.

The J gene is TRBJ2-7, the V gene TRBV6-1; 7 nucleotides agree with TRBD2. V shed 7 bases, J shed 3 bases, and the junction held 9 bases outside the gene matches. The CDR3 consists of 14 residues. Looked up from germline, CDR1 is MNHNS and CDR2 is SASEGT. The CDR3 loop reads CASTRWGGNYEQYF. The CDR3 DNA sequence: TGTGCCAGCACCCGATGGGGGGGGAACTACGAGCAGTACTTC.

The rearrangement joins TRBV7-9 to TRBJ2-7, with D possibly TRBD1 on 6 matching bases. V lost 5 bases to trimming and J lost 3 bases, with 20 bases between them. This CDR3 is built from 16 residues. Germline V gene sequence: CDR1 SEHNR, CDR2 FQNEAQ (reference sequence). CDR3 region: CASSPPTGKFFYEQYF. CDR3 DNA sequence: TGTGCCAGCAGCCCCCCCACAGGGAAGTTTTTCTACGAGCAGTACTTC.

The chain employs TRBV27 and TRBJ2-7, with TRBD2 as a possible D gene (6 bases). The germline V and J ends were trimmed by 3 bases and 1 base, with 13 bases remaining between them. Per germline, CDR1 MNHEY and CDR2 SMNVEV (reference sequence). The CDR3 length is 15 residues. CDR3 sequence: CASSFSRERSYEQYF. Here the CDR3 DNA reads TGTGCCAGCAGTTTTTCCCGGGAGAGATCCTACGAGCAGTACTTC.

This clone was detected only a few times. The genes are TRBV4-3 and TRBJ2-7; no definite D call. Germline values: CDR1 LGHNA, CDR2 YSLEER. The CDR3 runs 15 residues. The V end lost 0 bases, the J end lost 3 bases, and 12 bases lay between the germline ends. This chain's CDR3 is CASSQDIGRNYEQYF. The DNA for the CDR3 is TGCGCCAGCAGCCAAGATATAGGCAGGAACTACGAGCAGTACTTC.

The chain carries TRBV13 and TRBJ1-3, with TRBD1 matching 7 bases. Unmatched junction bases numbered 4, after V lost 4 bases and J lost 4 bases. CDR1 is PRHDT, CDR2 FYEKMQ, per germline (reference sequence). The CDR3 runs to 14 residues. CDR3 in DNA: TGTGCCAGCAGCTCCACAGGGGAGGGAAACACCATATATTTT. Translating gives CASSSTGEGNTIYF. Using reference TRBV13 and TRBJ1-3 for the parts outside the CDR3, the full variable domain is AAGVIQSPRHLIKEKRETATLKCYPIPRHDTVYWYQQGPGQDPQFLISFYEKMQSDKGSIPDRFSAQQFSDYHSELNMSSLELGDSALYFCASSSTGEGNTIYFGEGSWLTVV.

The chain joins TRBV11-1 to TRBJ2-7; 11 nucleotides agree with TRBD2. The V segment lost 4 bases and the J segment 6 bases; nucleotides outside the gene matches: 5. This CDR3 contains 14 residues. From germline, CDR1 is SGHAT and CDR2 FQDESV (reference sequence). The CDR3 nucleotides are TGTGCCAGCAGCTCTACGACTAGCGGGACCGAGCAGTACTTC. It specifies CASSSTTSGTEQYF.

This clone appeared a single time. The rearrangement uses TRBV19 and TRBJ1-2, with D possibly being TRBD1 (5 bases). V was trimmed by 7 bases and J by 4 bases, leaving 16 bases between them. There are 14 residues in the CDR3. Germline loops: CDR1 LNHDA, CDR2 SQIVND (reference sequence). The chain's CDR3 is CASNNGGATYGYTF. The CDR3 DNA is TGTGCCAGTAATAATGGTGGGGCAACCTATGGCTACACCTTC.

This clone was detected many times. Mismatch with germline at one junction end may stem from a read error. The chain is built from TRBV2 and TRBJ2-2; weak D call: TRBD2 (6 bases). CDR3 length: 12 residues. Germline values: CDR1 SNHLY, CDR2 FYNNEI. The CDR3 loop is CASSEVSGGLFF. The CDR3 nucleotides read TGTGCCAGCAGTGAGGTTTCCGGGGGGCTGTTTTTT. The full variable domain, in which reference TRBV2 and TRBJ2-2 provide the parts outside the CDR3, is EPEVTQTPSHQVTQMGQEVILRCVPISNHLYFYWYRQILGQKVEFLVSFYNNEISEKSEIFDDQFSVERPDGSNFTLKIRSTKLEDSAMYFCASSEVSGGLFFGEGSRLTVL.

V and J are TRBV6-1 and TRBJ2-5; D unresolved. The CDR3 has 11 residues. Trimming cost V 6 bases and J 5 bases, with 7 bases left between them. Germline values: CDR1 MNHNS, CDR2 SASEGT. The DNA for the CDR3 is TGTGCCAGCAGCTGGGTGGAGACCCAGTACTTC. Protein sequence: CASSWVETQYF.

The gene calls are TRBV4-2 and TRBJ2-3; perhaps TRBD2 as D (7 bases). Between the trimmed V and J ends, which lost 1 base and 5 bases, there was a span of 13 bases. Germline loops: CDR1 LGHNA, CDR2 YNFKEQ. The CDR3 has 15 residues. The CDR3 coding sequence is TGTGCCAGCAGCCAAGGGGGAGGGGGGAGAGATACGCAGTATTTT. It yields the protein CASSQGGGGRDTQYF.

The chain uses TRBV7-9 and TRBJ2-1; D might be TRBD2 (6 bases). V lost 7 bases to trimming and J lost 10 bases, with 14 bases between them. In germline, CDR1 is SEHNR, CDR2 FQNEAQ (reference sequence). The CDR3 runs to 12 residues. The CDR3: CASTTGGREQFF. The CDR3 DNA reads as TGTGCCAGCACCACCGGAGGGCGGGAGCAGTTCTTC. The entire variable domain, with the rest obtained from reference TRBV7-9 and TRBJ2-1, is as follows: DTGVSQNPRHKITKRGQNVTFRCDPISEHNRLYWYRQTLGQGPEFLTYFQNEAQLEKSRLLSDRFSAERPKGSFSTLEIQRTEQGDSAMYLCASTTGGREQFFGPGTRLTVL.

The rearrangement joins TRBV5-1 to TRBJ2-6, with 13 nucleotides matching TRBD2. CDR3 length: 18 residues. V was pared by 4 bases and J by 0 bases, with 4 bases of the junction left unmatched. The germline CDR1 and CDR2 sequences are SGHRS and YFSETQ. The CDR3 nucleotides read TGCGCCAGCAGCCCGGGACTAGCGGGACTCTCTGGGGCCAACGTCCTGACTTTC. Its translation is CASSPGLAGLSGANVLTF.

This clone occurred once. In nucleotides, the CDR3 is TGTGCCAGCAGCACAGGGGGGGAGCAGTACTTC. This gives the protein CASSTGGEQYF. The chain joins TRBV11-2 to TRBJ2-7, with 8 bases fitting TRBD1. Germline V CDR1 and CDR2: SGHAT, FQNNGV. The trim removed 5 bases at V and 7 bases at J, leaving 1 base unmatched. This CDR3 contains 11 residues.

This chain links TRBV5-6 with TRBJ2-5; maybe TRBD2 (6 bases). Trimming stripped 0 bases from V and 4 bases from J, with 13 bases between. Germline CDR1 reads SGHDT; CDR2 reads YYEEEE. The CDR3 contains 15 residues. CDR3 protein: CASSLGRGMRETQYF. Written as DNA, the CDR3 is TGTGCCAGCAGCTTGGGGAGGGGCATGCGAGAGACCCAGTACTTC.